This is a list of T cell receptor beta chains from one sample in a study of monozygotic twins with inflammatory bowel disease. TCRdb derives one entry per CDR3 protein from the 5' RACE reads, leaving out DNA. Recorded for this sample: 210,000 or so distinct CDR3 sequences. The sample comprised blood. Receptors were obtained from a human donor with ulcerative colitis or Crohn's disease, or a healthy co-twin of an affected twin (not recorded which). Both conserved end residues are part of each CDR3. Each record gives: J gene, V gene, CDR3 protein.

>TRBJ2-5|TRBV3-1
CASSQAVGKTSQETQYF
>TRBJ1-5|TRBV11-2
CASTPGYGGQPQHF
>TRBJ2-3|TRBV5-1
CASSLPSGRGHTDTQYF
>TRBJ1-5|TRBV15
CATSRSPDQPQHF
>TRBJ1-2|TRBV18
CASSPAGQGARTNGYTF
>TRBJ2-7|TRBV9
CASSPQVSFSFGEQYF
>TRBJ2-3|TRBV20-1
CSAQGAGWDTQYF
>TRBJ2-2|TRBV5-1
CASSLANGGPGELFF
>TRBJ2-1|TRBV5-6
CASSLGLAGYNEQFF
>TRBJ2-2|TRBV5-1
CASSLLPEVGELFF
>TRBJ1-1|TRBV20-1
CSARDPRGMNTEAFF
>TRBJ1-1|TRBV12-3/TRBV12-4
CASTRAAFGAFF
>TRBJ2-5|TRBV24-1
CATSVAGSQETQYF
>TRBJ2-3|TRBV9
CASSVVGGNTDTQYF
>TRBJ2-2|TRBV5-1
CASSLRQEGSGELFF
>TRBJ2-1|TRBV13
CASRGLAGPLYNEQFF
>TRBJ1-2|TRBV7-2
CASSLTGGGYTF
>TRBJ2-3|TRBV7-8
CASSSWGLYSSIDTQYF
>TRBJ2-7|TRBV11-2
CASSLRLSGETVQYF
>TRBJ2-3|TRBV7-8
CASSLLGGTDTQYF
>TRBJ2-2|TRBV21-1
CAARTGLLAGESTGELFF
>TRBJ1-4|TRBV5-1
CASSPGLGEKLFF
>TRBJ1-4|TRBV5-1
CASSPSTDRREKLFF
>TRBJ2-4|TRBV4-3
CASSQERGIQKNIQYF
>TRBJ2-7|TRBV20-1
CSANIAGAYEQYF
>TRBJ1-1|TRBV5-1
CASSLDRAFTEAFF
>TRBJ2-1|TRBV20-1
CSVRRGRGIGDEQFF
>TRBJ2-1|TRBV7-9
CASSLNGLEQFF
>TRBJ2-3|TRBV2
CASKQGGGADTQYF
>TRBJ2-5|TRBV14
CASSQDLAGGLIETQYF
>TRBJ2-1|TRBV6-5
CASSYSGTGANPVNNEQFF
>TRBJ2-3|TRBV7-9
CASSPGLAGGGGTQYF